Reported below is one TCR beta chain. Its antigen is not identified. Expressed TCRB transcripts were sequenced because the entire RNA isolate underwent reverse transcription. This table comes from immunoSEQ multiplex PCR, and its TCRdb copy is limited to in-frame clones, with some not included. The data show some 360,000 clones, roughly a tenth seen once. This specimen comes from a study of beta chain features in type 1 diabetes. General study findings and limits: Type 1 diabetes patients had TCRB CDR3s that were shorter (moderately but significantly so) in all four CD4+ subsets.

The TCR originated in a man aged 30 to 39 with type 1 diabetes. The sequenced sample consisted of central memory CD4+ T cells from blood.

The CDR3 sequence is CASSRDRGVGQPQHF. In DNA, the CDR3 is TGTGCCAGCAGCCGAGACAGGGGGGTAGGTCAGCCCCAGCATTTT. This chain joins TRBV7-9 and TRBJ1-5; 9 nucleotides line up with TRBD1. Germline V CDR1 and CDR2: SEHNR, FQNEAQ (reference sequence). This CDR3 has 15 amino acids. J gave up 6 bases and V 5 bases, and 8 bases lay outside the gene matches.